These T cell receptor beta chains were read from a single sample in a study of blood T cell repertoires in COVID-19. Assay: immunoSEQ multiplex PCR; the TCRdb copy retains only in-frame clones and omits some. The profile shows fewer than 200,000 clones, around 83% of them singletons. The material sequenced was PBMCs or T cells enriched from blood (not recorded which). These receptors were collected from a woman younger than 45 who had been exposed to COVID-19. The CDR3 runs from the conserved cysteine through the conserved F or W. D genes are given only for firm matches. Clone size, where shown, is once, few, many, or a class for clones that have expanded.

TRBV18	-	TRBD1	TRBJ1-2	CASSPETGSYGYTF	TGTGCCAGCTCACCAGAGACAGGGTCCTATGGCTACACCTTC
TRBV9	once	-	TRBJ2-7	CASSGTVTYEQYF	TGTGCCAGCAGCGGGACAGTGACCTACGAGCAGTACTTC
TRBV9	-	TRBD2	TRBJ2-3	CASSVTSGASTDTQYF	TGTGCCAGCAGCGTAACTAGCGGGGCAAGCACAGATACGCAGTATTTT
TRBV6-5	-	TRBD2	TRBJ2-1	CATIAGGFSYNEQFF	TGTGCCACTATAGCGGGGGGATTCTCCTACAATGAGCAGTTCTTC
TRBV5-1	-	-	TRBJ1-1	CASSLGLLNEAFF	TGCGCCAGCAGCTTGGGACTGCTAAATGAAGCTTTCTTT
TRBV30	-	-	TRBJ1-1	CAWMGGGHTEAFF	TGTGCCTGGATGGGGGGTGGTCACACTGAAGCTTTCTTT
TRBV6-5	-	-	TRBJ1-1	CASIPFQGEAFF	TGTGCCAGCATCCCCTTTCAGGGTGAAGCTTTCTTT
TRBV3-1/TRBV3-2	-	TRBD2	TRBJ2-1	CASSQGTSGGRNNEQFF	TGTGCCAGCAGCCAAGGGACTAGCGGGGGGAGAAACAATGAGCAGTTCTTC
TRBV12-5	-	-	TRBJ1-1	CASGYLVGAWNTEAFF	TGTGCTAGTGGCTATCTTGTAGGGGCGTGGAACACTGAAGCTTTCTTT
TRBV4-1	few	TRBD2	TRBJ2-1	CASTKGSGGGLNEQFF	TGCGCCAGCACCAAAGGGTCCGGGGGGGGCCTTAATGAGCAGTTCTTC
TRBV10-3	-	-	TRBJ1-1	CAISETEGRGGEAFF	TGTGCCATCAGTGAGACGGAGGGGAGGGGTGGTGAAGCTTTCTTT
TRBV27	-	TRBD1	TRBJ1-2	CASSAGQGFRYGYTF	TGTGCCAGCAGTGCGGGACAGGGGTTCCGCTATGGCTACACCTTC
TRBV11-3	-	-	TRBJ1-1	CASSSLRNTEAFF	TGTGCCAGCAGCTCCCTCAGGAACACTGAAGCTTTCTTT
TRBV7-9	-	-	TRBJ1-1	CATRVGAEAFF	TGTGCCACCCGAGTAGGGGCTGAAGCTTTCTTT
TRBV5-1	-	-	TRBJ2-2	CASSLGHAAGELFF	TGCGCCAGCAGCTTGGGGCATGCGGCCGGGGAGCTGTTTTTT
TRBV7-2	-	TRBD1	TRBJ1-3	CASSNDRGELGNTIYF	TGTGCCAGCAGCAACGACAGGGGTGAACTCGGAAACACCATATATTTT
TRBV27	-	TRBD1	TRBJ1-4	CASSHLGTGSEKLFF	TGTGCCAGCAGTCACTTGGGGACAGGGAGTGAAAAACTGTTTTTT
TRBV7-2	-	-	TRBJ1-1	CASRILGGVTEAFF	TGTGCCAGCAGGATACTGGGAGGGGTAACTGAAGCTTTCTTT
TRBV30	-	-	TRBJ1-2	CAWSGGGNYGYTF	TGTGCCTGGAGTGGCGGGGGGAACTATGGCTACACCTTC
TRBV5-6	-	-	TRBJ1-1	CASGGPGTEAFF	TGTGCCAGCGGGGGCCCTGGCACTGAAGCTTTCTTT
TRBV7-3	-	-	TRBJ2-1	CASSPRYPTAEESNEQFF	TGTGCCAGCAGCCCCCGATACCCGACAGCCGAGGAGTCCAATGAGCAGTTCTTC
TRBV5-1	-	TRBD1	TRBJ1-6	CASSLASGTGNSPLHF	TGCGCCAGCAGCTTGGCCTCGGGGACAGGGAACTCACCCCTCCACTTT
TRBV2	few	-	TRBJ2-7	CASRDTANYEQYF	TGTGCCAGCAGGGACACGGCGAACTACGAGCAGTACTTC
TRBV4-1	once	-	TRBJ1-2	CASSQEIRGWGYTF	TGCGCCAGCAGCCAAGAAATCAGGGGTTGGGGCTACACCTTC
TRBV5-8	-	-	TRBJ1-1	CASRDSEAFF	TGTGCCAGTAGGGACTCAGAAGCTTTCTTT
TRBV28	-	-	TRBJ2-6	CASREPRSGANVLTF	TGTGCCAGCAGGGAGCCCCGCTCTGGGGCCAACGTCCTGACTTTC
TRBV9	-	-	TRBJ1-1	CASAGSQNTEAFF	TGTGCCAGCGCGGGGTCGCAGAACACTGAAGCTTTCTTT
TRBV12-3/TRBV12-4	once	-	TRBJ2-5	CASTQQARETQYF	TGTGCCAGCACCCAGCAGGCCCGAGAGACCCAGTACTTC
TRBV5-6	-	-	TRBJ2-1	CASSLEEGFYNEQFF	TGTGCCAGCAGCTTGGAGGAGGGGTTCTACAATGAGCAGTTCTTC
TRBV3-1/TRBV3-2	-	TRBD1	TRBJ2-7	CASSQAGTGGFEQYF	TGTGCCAGCAGCCAAGCCGGGACAGGGGGATTCGAGCAGTACTTC
TRBV7-8	-	-	TRBJ2-3	CASSSESFTDTQYF	TGTGCCAGCAGCAGCGAGAGTTTCACAGATACGCAGTATTTT
TRBV4-2	few	TRBD2	TRBJ2-5	CASSRTSGSQETQYF	TGTGCCAGCAGCCGGACTAGCGGCTCCCAAGAGACCCAGTACTTC
TRBV19	-	-	TRBJ1-3	CASGRRARETGFLGNTIYF	TGTGCCAGCGGAAGAAGGGCCCGAGAAACAGGGTTTCTCGGAAACACCATATATTTT
TRBV5-1	-	-	TRBJ2-2	CASSFLGQQTNTGELFF	TGCGCCAGCAGCTTCCTCGGACAGCAGACGAACACCGGGGAGCTGTTTTTT
TRBV7-8	once	-	TRBJ2-3	CASSSPPGDTQYF	TGTGCCAGCAGCTCACCCCCAGGGGATACGCAGTATTTT
TRBV7-6	-	-	TRBJ1-1	CASSPGGARDTEAFF	TGTGCCAGCAGCCCCGGAGGGGCGCGGGACACTGAAGCTTTCTTT
TRBV4-3	-	-	TRBJ1-4	CASSQDGLRAGKLFF	TGCGCCAGCAGCCAAGATGGTTTGAGGGCCGGGAAACTGTTTTTT
TRBV3-1/TRBV3-2	-	TRBD1	TRBJ2-7	CASSQTTGVEQYF	TGTGCCAGCAGCCAAACCACAGGGGTAGAGCAGTACTTC
TRBV7-9	-	-	TRBJ2-7	CASSLEGPGQGQYF	TGTGCCAGCAGCTTAGAGGGGCCAGGACAAGGGCAGTACTTC
TRBV7-2	few	TRBD1	TRBJ1-2	CASSLIPAQGLGGYTF	TGTGCCAGCAGCTTAATACCCGCACAGGGGTTGGGTGGCTACACCTTC
TRBV7-2	-	-	TRBJ1-2	CASSLVAEGGGYTF	TGTGCCAGCAGCTTAGTCGCTGAAGGGGGTGGCTACACCTTC